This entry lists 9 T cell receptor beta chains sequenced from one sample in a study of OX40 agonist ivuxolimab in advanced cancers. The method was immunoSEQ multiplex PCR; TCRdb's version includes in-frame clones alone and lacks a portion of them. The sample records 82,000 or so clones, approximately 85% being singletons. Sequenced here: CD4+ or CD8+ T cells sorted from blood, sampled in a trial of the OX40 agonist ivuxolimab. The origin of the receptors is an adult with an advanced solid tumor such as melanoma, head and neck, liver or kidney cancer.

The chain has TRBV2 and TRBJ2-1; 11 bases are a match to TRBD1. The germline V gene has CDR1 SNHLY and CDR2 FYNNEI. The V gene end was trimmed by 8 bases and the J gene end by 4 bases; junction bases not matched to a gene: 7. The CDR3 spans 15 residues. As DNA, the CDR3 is TGTGCCAGCGCCGGCGGGACAGGGGGTTACAATGAGCAGTTCTTC. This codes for CASAGGTGGYNEQFF.

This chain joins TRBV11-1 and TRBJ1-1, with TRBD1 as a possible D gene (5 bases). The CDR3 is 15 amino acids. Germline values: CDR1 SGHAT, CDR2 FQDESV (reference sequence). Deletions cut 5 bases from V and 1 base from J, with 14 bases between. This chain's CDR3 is CASSRPGRKNTEAFF. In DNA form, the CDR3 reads TGTGCCAGCAGCCGACCGGGACGAAAGAACACTGAAGCTTTCTTT.

CDR3 residues: CASSKAQDRDSGELFF. Written as DNA, the CDR3 is TGTGCCAGCAGCAAAGCGCAGGACAGAGACTCCGGGGAGCTGTTTTTT. The genes are TRBV21-1 and TRBJ2-2; no check of the table's D call, TRBD1, against the DNA was made. TRBV21-1 is flagged as a pseudogene. The CDR3 loop spans 16 amino acids.

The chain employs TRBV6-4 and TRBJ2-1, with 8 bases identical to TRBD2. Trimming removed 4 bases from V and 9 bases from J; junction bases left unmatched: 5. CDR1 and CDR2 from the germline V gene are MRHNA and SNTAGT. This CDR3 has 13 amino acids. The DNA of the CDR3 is TGTGCCAGCAGTGTGCGGGGGGCCCGTGAGCAGTTCTTC. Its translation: CASSVRGAREQFF.

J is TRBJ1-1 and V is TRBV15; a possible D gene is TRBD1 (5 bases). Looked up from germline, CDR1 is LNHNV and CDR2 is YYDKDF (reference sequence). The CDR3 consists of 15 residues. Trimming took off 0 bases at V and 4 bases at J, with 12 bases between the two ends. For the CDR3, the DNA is TGTGCCACCAGCAGAGATATTACAGGCGGCACTGAAGCTTTCTTT. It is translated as CATSRDITGGTEAFF.

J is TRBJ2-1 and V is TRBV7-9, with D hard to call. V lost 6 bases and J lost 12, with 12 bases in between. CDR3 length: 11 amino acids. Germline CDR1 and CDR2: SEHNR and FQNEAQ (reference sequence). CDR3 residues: CASSQEMGQFF. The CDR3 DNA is TGTGCCAGCAGTCAAGAAATGGGGCAGTTCTTC.

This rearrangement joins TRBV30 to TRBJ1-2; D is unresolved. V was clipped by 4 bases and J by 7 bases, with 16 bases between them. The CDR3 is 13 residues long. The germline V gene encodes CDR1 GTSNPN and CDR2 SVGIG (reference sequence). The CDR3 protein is CAWNGRRAGGYTF. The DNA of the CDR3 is TGTGCCTGGAATGGGAGGAGAGCGGGTGGCTACACCTTC.

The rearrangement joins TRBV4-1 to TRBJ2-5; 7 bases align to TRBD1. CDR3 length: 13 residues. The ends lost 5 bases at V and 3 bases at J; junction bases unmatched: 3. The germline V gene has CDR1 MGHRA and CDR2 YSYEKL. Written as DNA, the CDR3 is TGCGCCAGCAGCAGGGGGCCCAAAGAGACCCAGTACTTC. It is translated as CASSRGPKETQYF.

CDR3 in amino acids: CASRKDGQGSYEQYF. CDR3 in DNA: TGTGCCAGCAGGAAGGATGGGCAGGGTAGCTACGAGCAGTACTTC. V is TRBV2 and J is TRBJ2-7, with D possibly matching TRBD1 (5 bases). Germline CDR1 reads SNHLY; CDR2 reads FYNNEI. V lost 6 bases and J lost 3, with 18 bases in between. The CDR3 spans 15 residues.